These 22 T cell receptor beta chains came from one sample sequenced in a study of T cell responses to AZD1222 COVID-19 vaccine. TCRdb keeps only in-frame clones here, not all; method: immunoSEQ multiplex PCR. This sample carries some 120,000 clones, over 90% of them seen once, and the ten largest clones take around 0.91%. Sequencing used peripheral blood, obtained on day 0 of AZD1222 vaccination. The receptors derive from an adult in good health.

This sequence joins TRBV7-9 and TRBJ1-1, with TRBD1 matching over 8 bases. The V and J ends lost 6 bases and 5 bases, in that order; junction bases with no gene match: 5. The CDR3 spans 13 residues. Per germline, CDR1 SEHNR and CDR2 FQNEAQ (reference sequence). The CDR3 coding sequence is TGTGCCAGCAGTTGGACAGGGAGAACTGAAGCTTTCTTT. As protein: CASSWTGRTEAFF.

This rearrangement joins TRBV5-8 to TRBJ1-2; D is uncertain. Germline V gene data show CDR1 as SGHTS and CDR2 as YDEGEE. CDR3 size: 15 residues. V shed 3 bases and J shed 3 bases, with 15 bases lying between them. CDR3 protein: CASSWAGTADYGYTF. CDR3 in DNA: TGTGCCAGCAGCTGGGCAGGAACCGCCGACTATGGCTACACCTTC. Looking up the rest from reference TRBV5-8 and TRBJ1-2 gives the full variable domain: EAGVTQSPTHLIKTRGQQATLRCSPISGHTSVYWYQQALGLGLQFLLWYDEGEERNRGNFPPRFSGRQFPNYSSELNVNALELEDSALYLCASSWAGTADYGYTFGSGTRLTVV.

This clone occurred once. The chain carries TRBV3-1 (or the pseudogene TRBV3-2) and TRBJ1-2, with TRBD1 identical over 7 bases. The germline V gene encodes CDR1 LGHDT and CDR2 YNNKEL (reference sequence). The V segment lost 3 bases and the J segment 0 bases; nucleotides outside the gene matches: 4. This CDR3 region has 15 residues. CDR3 loop: CASSHFDRANYGYTF. The CDR3 DNA follows: TGTGCCAGCAGCCACTTCGACAGGGCTAACTATGGCTACACCTTC.

The rearrangement uses TRBV19 and TRBJ2-1; 7 nucleotides align to TRBD1. The germline V gene has CDR1 LNHDA and CDR2 SQIVND (reference sequence). Losses at the gene ends were 4 bases for V and 0 bases for J; bases not matched to a gene: 9. The CDR3 covers 17 residues. The CDR3 loop is CASSTRQGTSSYNEQFF. The CDR3 nucleotides read TGTGCCAGTAGTACCCGACAGGGCACCAGCTCCTACAATGAGCAGTTCTTC.

The chain has TRBV6-5 and TRBJ1-6; no clear D. The CDR3 contains 14 residues. Germline CDR1 reads MNHEY; CDR2 reads SVGAGI. V dropped 0 bases and J dropped 4 bases, with 4 bases sitting between them. CDR3 in amino acids: CASSYSLYNSPLHF. CDR3 coding DNA: TGTGCCAGCAGTTACTCCCTTTATAATTCACCCCTCCACTTT.

This chain uses TRBV19 with TRBJ1-1; the D is unclear. Trimming stripped 3 bases from V and 4 bases from J, with 18 bases between. Germline loops: CDR1 LNHDA, CDR2 SQIVND (reference sequence). The CDR3 runs 16 residues. This CDR3 is CASSIQLPLDGTEAFF. The CDR3 region has the DNA TGTGCCAGTAGTATTCAACTTCCCCTGGACGGCACTGAAGCTTTCTTT.

The rearrangement links TRBV27 to TRBJ1-5; TRBD1 agrees at 9 bases. The CDR3 is made up of 15 amino acids. With V trimmed by 4 bases and J by 5 bases, 6 bases remained unmatched. The germline V gene encodes CDR1 MNHEY and CDR2 SMNVEV (reference sequence). The CDR3 spells CASSWSGQGYQPQHF. The CDR3 bases are TGTGCCAGCAGTTGGTCGGGACAGGGTTATCAGCCCCAGCATTTT.

This chain joins TRBV7-2 and TRBJ1-2; D unresolved. Trimming shortened V by 2 bases and J by 4 bases, and 11 bases separated the two germline ends. The CDR3 runs to 14 residues. Germline loops: CDR1 SGHTA, CDR2 FQGNSA. CDR3 nucleotide sequence: TGTGCCAGCAGCTTACAGGCGGCCCTCTATGGCTACACCTTC. The encoded protein is CASSLQAALYGYTF.

J is TRBJ2-4 and V is TRBV5-5; D not certain. The CDR3 loop spans 15 amino acids. V lost 0 bases, J lost 5 bases, and 12 bases lay in between. Germline CDR1 is SGHKS and CDR2 is YYEKEE (reference sequence). As DNA, the CDR3 is TGTGCCAGCAGCTTGGCCTCCGGGCCTCAAAACATTCAGTACTTC. The encoded protein is CASSLASGPQNIQYF.

The chain joins TRBV10-1 to TRBJ2-7; the match to TRBD1 covers 10 bases. The CDR3 is 14 residues long. CDR1 and CDR2 (germline): WNHNN, SYGVQD (reference sequence). V lost 6 bases, J lost 2 bases, and 4 bases stayed unmatched. DNA for the CDR3: TGCGCCAGCAGCCGGGACAGGGGAGCCTACGAGCAGTACTTC. It encodes CASSRDRGAYEQYF.

The chain carries TRBV9 and TRBJ1-2; D not certain. The V gene's germline CDR1 is SGDLS and CDR2 YYNGEE. Between the trimmed V and J ends, which lost 0 bases and 8 bases, there was a span of 14 bases. The CDR3 runs to 14 residues. The CDR3 region is CASSVDHSEGGYTF. CDR3 coding DNA: TGTGCCAGCAGCGTAGACCACAGCGAGGGCGGCTACACCTTC.

The chain recombines TRBV19 with TRBJ1-1, with a tentative D call TRBD1 (5 bases). The germline V gene has CDR1 LNHDA and CDR2 SQIVND (reference sequence). The V end was cut by 6 bases, the J end by 6 bases, with 14 bases between. The CDR3 consists of 13 residues. This CDR3 reads CASSMGGGAEAFF. For the CDR3, the DNA is TGTGCCAGTAGCATGGGGGGGGGAGCTGAAGCTTTCTTT.

The genes are TRBV11-2 and TRBJ2-5; D might be TRBD2 (7 bases). The CDR3 is made up of 13 amino acids. V dropped 5 bases and J dropped 5 bases, with 12 bases sitting between them. Germline CDR1 is SGHAT and CDR2 is FQNNGV. CDR3 sequence (DNA): TGTGCCAGCAGCGGAGGGGGAGGGGAGACCCAGTACTTC. Translating gives CASSGGGGETQYF.

The rearrangement uses TRBV19 and TRBJ1-5; TRBD1 agrees at 7 bases. Germline CDR1 reads LNHDA; CDR2 reads SQIVND (reference sequence). CDR3 length: 16 residues. V was clipped by 4 bases and J by 3 bases; unmatched bases: 9. The CDR3 nucleotides read TGTGCCAGTAGTACGCCTCGGGGACAGAACAATCAGCCCCAGCATTTT. Its translation: CASSTPRGQNNQPQHF.

The rearrangement links TRBV3-1 (or the pseudogene TRBV3-2) to TRBJ2-2, with D tentatively TRBD1 (5 bases). The CDR3 contains 15 residues. V lost 4 bases and J lost 5, with 14 bases in between. Germline-derived CDR1 and CDR2 are LGHDT and YNNKEL (reference sequence). The CDR3 DNA follows: TGTGCCAGCAGCCCGGCAGGGATGGATACCGGGGAGCTGTTTTTT. It codes for CASSPAGMDTGELFF.

This clone was recorded once. J is TRBJ1-2 and V is TRBV18; 9 nucleotides align to TRBD1. After removal of 3 bases from V and 4 bases from J, the junction contained 6 bases not matched to a gene. Germline values: CDR1 KGHSH, CDR2 LQKENI. The CDR3 spans 15 residues. CDR3 sequence (DNA): TGTGCCAGCTCACCCTGGACAGGGGCTTCCTATGGCTACACCTTC. Residues: CASSPWTGASYGYTF. The entire variable domain, with the rest obtained from reference TRBV18 and TRBJ1-2, is as follows: NAGVMQNPRHLVRRRGQEARLRCSPMKGHSHVYWYRQLPEEGLKFMVYLQKENIIDESGMPKERFSAEFPKEGPSILRIQQVVRGDSAAYFCASSPWTGASYGYTFGSGTRLTVV.

CDR3 amino acids: CASSLTTGETDTQYF. The DNA for the CDR3 is TGTGCCAGCAGCTTAACGACCGGGGAAACAGATACGCAGTATTTT. The V and J genes are TRBV7-3 and TRBJ2-3; TRBD2 is a possible D gene (5 bases). CDR3 length: 15 residues. The V gene lost 0 bases and the J gene lost 3 bases, with 10 bases spanning the gap. Germline-derived CDR1 and CDR2 are SGHTA and FQGTGA. Together with reference TRBV7-3 and TRBJ2-3, the CDR3 gives the full variable domain: GAGVSQTPSNKVTEKGKYVELRCDPISGHTALYWYRQSLGQGPEFLIYFQGTGAADDSGLPNDRFFAVRPEGSVSTLKIQRTERGDSAVYLCASSLTTGETDTQYFGPGTRLTVL.

This sequence joins TRBV27 and TRBJ1-2, with TRBD1 matching over 8 bases. The CDR3 spans 15 residues. Unmatched junction bases numbered 16, after V lost 7 bases and J lost 9 bases. Germline values: CDR1 MNHEY, CDR2 SMNVEV (reference sequence). The CDR3 nucleotides read TGTGCCAGCACCCTCCCCCGGACAGGGCTGAGATGCTACACCTTC. Amino acid sequence: CASTLPRTGLRCYTF.

This chain uses TRBV5-1 with TRBJ2-1, with 11 bases matching TRBD1. V lost 3 bases and J lost 3; bases outside the gene matches: 11. The CDR3 has 18 amino acids. Germline V gives CDR1 SGHRS, CDR2 YFSETQ. The CDR3 DNA reads as TGCGCCAGCAGCTCCCCCATCTCCGGGACAGGGGGCTACAATGAGCAGTTCTTC. Protein product: CASSSPISGTGGYNEQFF.

Only a few counts were recorded for this clone. The chain is built from TRBV3-1 (or the pseudogene TRBV3-2) and TRBJ1-1; 8 bases are shared with TRBD1. Germline V lookup: CDR1 LGHDT, CDR2 YNNKEL (reference sequence). This CDR3 has 15 residues. Germline trimming cut 4 bases from V and 4 bases from J; bases unmatched to any gene: 8. In DNA, the CDR3 is TGTGCCAGCAGCCTGGACAGGGTGGCAATCACTGAAGCTTTCTTT. Translating gives CASSLDRVAITEAFF.

V gene TRBV18 combines with J gene TRBJ1-2; D is unclear. In germline, CDR1 is KGHSH, CDR2 LQKENI. The CDR3 runs 15 residues. The V gene lost 9 bases and the J gene lost 7 bases, with 24 bases spanning the gap. CDR3 nucleotides: TGTGCCAGTCAAGGAGGAGGAGATGGGTACGGTGGCTACACCTTC. The encoded protein is CASQGGGDGYGGYTF.

Notes on this clone: This CDR3 is also generated by other DNA sequences in the sample. This sequence joins TRBV5-1 and TRBJ1-5; D unresolved. This CDR3 contains 13 residues. Germline V CDR1 and CDR2: SGHRS, YFSETQ. V was shortened by 1 base and J by 5 bases, with 7 bases between the two germline ends. The DNA of the CDR3 is TGCGCCAGCAGCTTGTCGGGAGATCAGCCCCAGCATTTT. Its translation is CASSLSGDQPQHF.